The 28 T cell receptor beta chains presented below share a single source sample, sequenced in a study of T cells in Graves' hyperthyroidism and ophthalmopathy. It was RNA transcripts that yielded the amplified TCR beta CDR3 regions. HTBI primers were the set used in a first-round RT-PCR of the TCR CDR3. TCRdb analysed the multiplex PCR reads with MiXCR anew, one entry per CDR3 protein. This table holds hundreds of thousands of distinct CDR3 sequences, roughly 15% found once. Sequenced: blood. The receptors stem from a woman under 30 with Graves' hyperthyroidism.

This clonotype appeared many times. The CDR3 region has the DNA TGTGCCAGCAGCTTCCGGGACTATCAAGAGACCCAGTACTTC. It encodes CASSFRDYQETQYF. The chain employs TRBV13 and TRBJ2-5, with 7 bases lining up with TRBD2. In germline, CDR1 is PRHDT, CDR2 FYEKMQ (reference sequence). The CDR3 covers 14 residues. J was trimmed by 2 bases and V by 3 bases; bases with no gene match: 3.

The chain links TRBV4-1 to TRBJ2-7, with 9 bases matching TRBD2. Germline CDR1 MGHRA, CDR2 YSYEKL. This CDR3 has 22 amino acids. With 4 bases clipped from V and 2 bases from J, the junction kept 27 bases outside the gene matches. The CDR3 spells CASSLNGGIAGGPEFFPYEQYF. The CDR3 DNA sequence: TGCGCCAGCAGCCTCAATGGGGGGATTGCGGGAGGGCCGGAATTCTTCCCCTACGAGCAGTACTTC.

This clonotype appeared many times. The rearrangement joins TRBV24-1 to TRBJ2-1; 11 nucleotides line up with TRBD2. J gave up 8 bases and V 5 bases, and 7 bases lay outside the gene matches. The germline CDR1 and CDR2 sequences are KGHDR and SFDVKD. CDR3 length: 15 amino acids. The CDR3 region is CATSVTSGSFDEQFF. CDR3 coding DNA: TGTGCCACCAGTGTAACTAGCGGGAGTTTCGATGAGCAGTTCTTC.

CDR3 nucleotide sequence: TGTGCCAGCAGCCAAGGGACTAGCGCGATGGAGACCCAGTACTTC. It codes for CASSQGTSAMETQYF. The chain joins TRBV14 to TRBJ2-5; 9 nucleotides line up with TRBD2. Trimming at V came to 1 base and at J to 5 bases, leaving 5 bases not matched to a gene. The length of the CDR3 is 15 residues. The germline CDR1 and CDR2 sequences are SGHDN and FVKESK.

The chain joins TRBV11-2 to TRBJ2-2; 7 nucleotides agree with TRBD1. This CDR3 spans 18 amino acids. V lost 5 bases to trimming and J lost 1 base; unmatched junction nucleotides: 13. Germline loops: CDR1 SGHAT, CDR2 FQNNGV. This CDR3 is CASSAISGNRGNTGELFF. The CDR3 region has the DNA TGTGCCAGCAGCGCCATCTCGGGCAACAGGGGGAACACCGGGGAGCTGTTTTTT.

This clonotype showed up many times. This chain connects TRBV5-5 to TRBJ2-3; 7 bases fit TRBD2. V was clipped by 4 bases and J by 5 bases; unmatched bases: 10. The CDR3 has 15 residues. Germline-derived CDR1 and CDR2 are SGHKS and YYEKEE (reference sequence). Here the CDR3 DNA reads TGTGCCAGCAGCCCATGGGAGGGCCGTCTAGATACGCAGTATTTT. Translation: CASSPWEGRLDTQYF.

This clonotype was seen more than once but under ten times. With a much larger clone just one base away, this may be a read error. J is TRBJ2-3 and V is TRBV18; 10 nucleotides align to TRBD1. The CDR3 covers 15 residues. Germline V gene data show CDR1 as KGHSH and CDR2 as LQKENI. CDR3 sequence reads: CASSSGQGRTGTQYF. DNA of the CDR3: TGTGCCAGCTCATCGGGACAGGGGCGCACAGGTACGCAGTATTTT.

The chain is built from TRBV11-3 and TRBJ2-3, with 12 bases fitting TRBD2. Germline CDR1 reads SGHNT; CDR2 reads YENEEA. The CDR3 has 17 amino acids. The J segment lost 0 bases and the V segment lost 7 bases, leaving 8 bases of the junction unmatched. CDR3 in amino acids: CASNARTSGTSTDTQYF. The CDR3 DNA is TGTGCCAGCAACGCCAGGACTAGCGGGACTAGCACAGATACGCAGTATTTT.

This CDR3 is CASSPPMPGLDTDTQYF. In DNA form, the CDR3 reads TGTGCCAGCTCACCACCGATGCCGGGACTCGACACAGATACGCAGTATTTT. The chain is built from TRBV18 and TRBJ2-3; D possibly corresponds to TRBD2 (6 bases). The CDR3 is 17 residues long. CDR1 is KGHSH and CDR2 is LQKENI in the germline V gene. Trimming removed 0 bases from V and 2 bases from J, with 15 bases in between.

This clonotype has more than one count but fewer than ten. V is TRBV29-1 and J is TRBJ1-1, with D possibly matching TRBD1 (6 bases). From germline, CDR1 is SQVTM and CDR2 ANQGSEA. The CDR3 spans 11 residues. V was trimmed by 2 bases and J by 5 bases, leaving 6 bases between them. DNA of the CDR3: TGCAGCGTTGAACAGGGGACTGAAGCTTTCTTT. This gives the protein CSVEQGTEAFF.

This clonotype has a count of ten or more. The rearrangement joins TRBV6-1 to TRBJ2-6, with D unresolved. CDR3 length: 17 residues. The germline V and J ends were trimmed by 6 bases and 0 bases, with 15 bases remaining between them. Per germline, CDR1 MNHNS and CDR2 SASEGT. The CDR3 sequence is CASSHETRFSGANVLTF. The CDR3 DNA sequence: TGTGCCAGCAGCCACGAGACCAGATTCTCTGGGGCCAACGTCCTGACTTTC.

This clonotype was observed at least ten times. The chain has TRBV12-3 or TRBV12-4 and TRBJ1-5; TRBD1 is a possible D gene (6 bases). The CDR3 covers 17 residues. Trimming took off 4 bases at V and 0 bases at J, with 16 bases between the two ends. The CDR3 spells CASSSYGTRSSNQPQHF. CDR3 bases: TGTGCCAGCAGTTCTTACGGGACACGTTCTAGCAATCAGCCCCAGCATTTT.

In this sample, this clonotype turned up many times. The V and J genes are TRBV2 and TRBJ2-3; tentative D call: TRBD2 (6 bases). CDR3 length: 15 residues. Trimming left V 8 bases short and J 3 bases short, with 18 bases between. The V gene's germline CDR1 is SNHLY and CDR2 FYNNEI. The CDR3: CASAPLAELTDTQYF. CDR3 bases: TGTGCCAGCGCTCCTTTAGCGGAGCTAACAGATACGCAGTATTTT.

This clonotype was picked up a small number of times. The chain has TRBV19 and TRBJ2-1; the D is unclear. The germline V gene encodes CDR1 LNHDA and CDR2 SQIVND (reference sequence). Trimming removed 5 bases at V and 3 bases at J, with 11 bases between. The CDR3 covers 14 residues. The chain's CDR3 is CASSDGLRYNEQFF. CDR3 bases: TGTGCCAGTAGTGACGGGCTACGCTACAATGAGCAGTTCTTC.

This clonotype has a count of ten or more. This chain links TRBV3-1 with TRBJ1-1; tentative D call: TRBD1 (5 bases). CDR1 and CDR2 from the germline V gene are LGHDT and YNNKEL (reference sequence). Between the trimmed V and J ends, which lost 4 bases and 1 base, there was a span of 19 bases. The CDR3 extends over 17 amino acids. CDR3 bases: TGTGCCAGCAGCCCCCGGGGAGGGGTACCCTGGAACACTGAAGCTTTCTTT. Its translation: CASSPRGGVPWNTEAFF. The entire variable domain, with the rest obtained from reference TRBV3-1 and TRBJ1-1, is as follows: DTAVSQTPKYLVTQMGNDKSIKCEQNLGHDTMYWYKQDSKKFLKIMFSYNNKELIINETVPNRFSPKSPDKAHLNLHINSLELGDSAVYFCASSPRGGVPWNTEAFFGQGTRLTVV.

This clonotype was seen a few times. The chain combines TRBV6-1 with TRBJ1-1; TRBD1 is a possible D gene (6 bases). The germline CDR1 and CDR2 sequences are MNHNS and SASEGT. The CDR3 consists of 14 residues. V lost 4 bases to trimming and J lost 11 bases, with 20 bases between them. CDR3 nucleotide sequence: TGTGCCAGCAGTGTAAACAGGGTATCATCAGACGCTTTCTTT. Translating it yields CASSVNRVSSDAFF.

This clonotype was recorded at least ten times. The chain recombines TRBV5-6 with TRBJ2-1, with D possibly TRBD1 on 5 matching bases. V lost 2 bases and J lost 3, with 12 bases in between. The CDR3 is 15 amino acids. The V gene's germline CDR1 is SGHDT and CDR2 YYEEEE. Written as DNA, the CDR3 is TGTGCCAGCAGCTTCGACTGGGGCGACTACAATGAGCAGTTCTTC. Its translation is CASSFDWGDYNEQFF.

This clonotype was seen only a few times. V gene TRBV19 combines with J gene TRBJ1-5; TRBD1 matches 7 bases. Germline V CDR1 and CDR2: LNHDA, SQIVND (reference sequence). The CDR3 is made up of 15 amino acids. With V trimmed by 4 bases and J by 3 bases, 6 bases remained unmatched. CDR3 sequence reads: CASSTQGGSNQPQHF. CDR3 in DNA: TGTGCCAGTAGTACCCAGGGGGGTTCCAATCAGCCCCAGCATTTT.

The genes are TRBV6-2 or TRBV6-3 and TRBJ2-4; D could derive from TRBD1 or TRBD2 (6 bases each). CDR3 length: 15 amino acids. V shed 5 bases and J shed 6 bases, with 17 bases lying between them. Per germline, CDR1 MNHEY and CDR2 SVGEGT. The CDR3 loop reads CASSQSGGPRNIQYF. The CDR3 bases are TGTGCCAGCAGTCAAAGTGGGGGGCCGAGAAACATTCAGTACTTC.

This clonotype was detected a few times. The chain employs TRBV7-8 and TRBJ2-7; no definite D call. Trimming removed 2 bases at V and 3 bases at J, with 11 bases between. CDR1 and CDR2 (germline): SGHVS, FQNEAQ. The CDR3 is 14 amino acids. CDR3 nucleotides: TGTGCCAGCAGCTTAAACGATTACCTCTACGAGCAGTACTTC. As protein: CASSLNDYLYEQYF.

Many counts were recorded for this clonotype. CDR3 sequence reads: CASSFTLSYNEQFF. In DNA, the CDR3 is TGTGCCAGCAGCTTTACCCTCTCCTACAATGAGCAGTTCTTC. V gene TRBV11-2 combines with J gene TRBJ2-1; no definite D call. The CDR3 spans 14 residues. The ends were cut back, 3 bases at V and 0 bases at J, with 6 bases in the middle. Per germline, CDR1 SGHAT and CDR2 FQNNGV.

This clonotype came up many times. The rearrangement links TRBV20-1 to TRBJ2-7; 7 bases fit TRBD2. The CDR3 spans 14 residues. Trimming cost V 5 bases and J 3 bases; bases outside gene matches: 10. The germline gives CDR1 DFQATT, CDR2 SNEGSKA (reference sequence). CDR3 amino acids: CSARSRTRVYEQYF. CDR3 nucleotides: TGCAGTGCTCGATCAAGGACTAGAGTCTACGAGCAGTACTTC.

This clonotype has a count of ten or more. J is TRBJ2-3 and V is TRBV20-1; 7 nucleotides align to TRBD2. CDR3 length: 16 amino acids. After removal of 0 bases from V and 4 bases from J, the junction contained 10 bases not matched to a gene. Germline values: CDR1 DFQATT, CDR2 SNEGSKA (reference sequence). The CDR3: CSARDPKRERADTQYF. For the CDR3, the DNA is TGCAGTGCTAGAGACCCCAAGCGGGAACGGGCAGATACGCAGTATTTT.

This CDR3 is CSLLLGGREETQYF. CDR3 coding DNA: TGCAGTCTCCTGTTGGGGGGGCGGGAAGAGACCCAGTACTTC. The rearrangement links TRBV20-1 to TRBJ2-5; possibly TRBD2 for D (7 bases). V dropped 8 bases and J dropped 3 bases, with 19 bases sitting between them. The CDR3 totals 14 residues. CDR1 and CDR2 (germline): DFQATT, SNEGSKA (reference sequence).

The CDR3 nucleotides are TGTGCCAGTAAGAACGGGGTTCGGTGGGTCAATGAGCAGTTCTTC. It yields the protein CASKNGVRWVNEQFF. The V call is TRBV12-3 or TRBV12-4, the J call TRBJ2-1; weak D call: TRBD2 (5 bases). Trimming cost V 9 bases and J 6 bases, with 21 bases left between them. The CDR3 is 15 amino acids.

This clonotype was seen many times. The rearrangement links TRBV11-2 to TRBJ2-1; TRBD2 matches at 9 bases. Germline CDR1 SGHAT, CDR2 FQNNGV. V dropped 4 bases and J dropped 2; count of bases not matched to a gene: 9. The CDR3 spans 17 residues. The CDR3 region is CASSSLGAGGPYNEQFF. The CDR3 DNA reads as TGTGCCAGCAGCTCGCTTGGGGCGGGAGGGCCCTACAATGAGCAGTTCTTC.

V and J are TRBV19 and TRBJ2-1, with D perhaps given as TRBD1 or TRBD2 (5 bases each). CDR1 and CDR2 from the germline V gene are LNHDA and SQIVND (reference sequence). The germline V and J ends were trimmed by 3 bases and 6 bases, with 15 bases remaining between them. The CDR3 length is 15 residues. DNA for the CDR3: TGTGCCAGTAGTATTAGCGTCGCAGGGATCAATGAGCAGTTCTTC. Translation gives CASSISVAGINEQFF. The full variable domain, its missing parts supplied by reference TRBV19 and TRBJ2-1, is DGGITQSPKYLFRKEGQNVTLSCEQNLNHDAMYWYRQDPGQGLRLIYYSQIVNDFQKGDIAEGYSVSREKKESFPLTVTSAQKNPTAFYLCASSISVAGINEQFFGPGTRLTVL.

This clonotype was detected ten times or more. This chain's CDR3 is CASRRGQGAPHQPQHF. CDR3 DNA: TGTGCCAGCAGACGAGGACAGGGGGCGCCTCATCAGCCCCAGCATTTT. V usage is TRBV28 and J usage is TRBJ1-5; TRBD1 matches 11 bases. CDR1 MDHEN and CDR2 SYDVKM come from the germline V gene. This CDR3 has 16 residues. V dropped 6 bases and J dropped 5; count of bases not matched to a gene: 9. The full variable domain, rest sourced from reference TRBV28 and TRBJ1-5, is DVKVTQSSRYLVKRTGEKVFLECVQDMDHENMFWYRQDPGLGLRLIYFSYDVKMKEKGDIPEGYSVSREKKERFSLILESASTNQTSMYLCASRRGQGAPHQPQHFGDGTRLSIL.